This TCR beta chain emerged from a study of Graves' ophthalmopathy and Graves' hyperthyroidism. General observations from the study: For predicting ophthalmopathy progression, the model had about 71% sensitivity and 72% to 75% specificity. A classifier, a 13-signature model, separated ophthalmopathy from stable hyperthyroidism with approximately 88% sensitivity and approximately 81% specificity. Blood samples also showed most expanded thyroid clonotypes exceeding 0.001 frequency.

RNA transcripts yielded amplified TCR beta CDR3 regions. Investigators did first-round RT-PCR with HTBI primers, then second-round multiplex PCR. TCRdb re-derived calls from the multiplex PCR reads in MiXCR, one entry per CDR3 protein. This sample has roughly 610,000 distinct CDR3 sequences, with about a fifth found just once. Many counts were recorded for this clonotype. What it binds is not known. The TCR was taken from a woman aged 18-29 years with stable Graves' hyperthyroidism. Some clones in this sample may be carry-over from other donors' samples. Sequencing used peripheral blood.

The DNA for the CDR3 is TGTGCCAGCAGTGACATCCGGAGGGCCGGGGCCAACGTCCTGACTTTC. It codes for CASSDIRRAGANVLTF. The genes are TRBV6-4 and TRBJ2-6; perhaps TRBD2 as D (6 bases). This CDR3 comprises 16 residues. Trimming took 2 bases from V and 4 from J, leaving 12 bases between them. The germline V gene encodes CDR1 MRHNA and CDR2 SNTAGT.